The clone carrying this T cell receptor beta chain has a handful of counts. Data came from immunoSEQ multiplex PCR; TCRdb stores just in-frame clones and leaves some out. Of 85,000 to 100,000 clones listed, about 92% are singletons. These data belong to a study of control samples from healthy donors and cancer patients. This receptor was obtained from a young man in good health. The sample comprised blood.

The CDR3 DNA follows: TGTGCCAGCACCCCATCGGGGGGGGCCTCCGGGGAGCTGTTTTTT. It codes for CASTPSGGASGELFF. The chain recombines TRBV6-2 or TRBV6-3 with TRBJ2-2; 8 bases line up with TRBD2. Germline V CDR1 and CDR2: MNHEY, SVGEGT. Unmatched junction bases numbered 10, after V lost 7 bases and J lost 6 bases. This CDR3 region has 15 residues.